The present TCR beta chain was sequenced within a study of cytomegalovirus exposure and HLA in healthy donors. Findings and caveats of the study: Through in vitro validation, three CMV-associated chains were shown to be specific for CMV antigens. Per published reports, the classifier diagnosed cytomegalovirus status with high specificity and sensitivity.

A note on this clone: Antigen unknown.

The germline V gene encodes CDR1 GTSNPN and CDR2 SVGIG (reference sequence). V was pared by 5 bases and J by 7 bases, with 14 bases of the junction left unmatched. CDR3 length: 14 residues. The table came from immunoSEQ multiplex PCR; TCRdb's copy has only in-frame clones and leaves some out. The sample lists some 110,000 clones; around 86% were seen once. Sequenced material: PBMCs. The origin of this receptor is a man younger than 30 in good health and CMV-seronegative. The chain has TRBV30 and TRBJ2-7, with 7 bases aligning to TRBD1. The CDR3 loop is CAWDLGPGGSEQYF. The CDR3 DNA reads TGTGCCTGGGATTTAGGGCCAGGGGGTTCGGAGCAGTACTTC. Looking up the rest from reference TRBV30 and TRBJ2-7 gives the full variable domain: SQTIHQWPATLVQPVGSPLSLECTVEGTSNPNLYWYRQAAGRGLQLLFYSVGIGQISSEVPQNLSASRPQDRQFILSSKKLLLSDSGFYLCAWDLGPGGSEQYFGPGTRLTVT.